This entry features one TCR beta chain sequence. Its target is unknown. This sample stems from a study of cytomegalovirus exposure and HLA in healthy donors. General observations from the study: The analysis excluded some indistinguishable V segments, including TRBV6-2 and TRBV6-3. There were several of the most significant clusters that appeared linked to common viral pathogens in a later analysis.

Primers: 60 Vbeta forward and 13 Jbeta reverse. The repertoire was sequenced with immunoSEQ multiplex PCR; TCRdb's copy has only in-frame clones and lacks some. The top ten clones hold approximately 0.23% of a sample with 150,000 to 200,000 clones, roughly 84% of them seen once. This CDR3 has 17 residues. CDR1 is SGHTA, CDR2 FQGNSA, per germline. V was clipped by 5 bases and J by 3 bases; unmatched bases: 11. Sequencing used PBMCs. The clonotype originates from a girl less than two years old in good health and CMV-seronegative. The V and J genes are TRBV7-2 and TRBJ2-1, with 9 bases that match TRBD2. CDR3 protein: CASSPLPGLAYYNEQFF. Here the CDR3 DNA reads TGTGCCAGCAGCCCTTTACCGGGACTAGCATACTACAATGAGCAGTTCTTC.